Sequencing of this TCR beta chain was carried out in a study of blood T cell repertoires in COVID-19. Profiled with immunoSEQ multiplex PCR; TCRdb holds only in-frame clones, not every one. The profile shows around 130,000 clones, roughly 84% of them singletons. The sequencing sample was made of PBMCs or T cells enriched from blood (not recorded which). This clonotype was sampled from a woman under 40 who had recovered from COVID-19.

CDR3 nucleotide sequence: TGTGCCAGCAGTGAAAACAGGGGGCGGAACAATGAGCAGTTCTTC. Its protein product is CASSENRGRNNEQFF. The chain combines TRBV28 with TRBJ2-1; TRBD1 agrees at 9 bases. The V and J ends lost 5 bases and 5 bases, in that order; junction bases with no gene match: 7. This CDR3 spans 15 amino acids. Germline assignment: CDR1 MDHEN and CDR2 SYDVKM. The variable domain in full, completed from reference TRBV28 and TRBJ2-1, reads DVKVTQSSRYLVKRTGEKVFLECVQDMDHENMFWYRQDPGLGLRLIYFSYDVKMKEKGDIPEGYSVSREKKERFSLILESASTNQTSMYLCASSENRGRNNEQFFGPGTRLTVL.